The following is a T cell receptor (beta chain) sequence with its context. Its matching antigen is unknown. Some clones are missing from TCRdb's copy, which holds only in-frame ones; the method was immunoSEQ multiplex PCR. There are under 95,000 clones in the sample; 88% occur only once, and 0.28% lies in the top ten. The data were taken from a study of graft-versus-host responses after intestinal transplantation. Study overall: Anti-thymocyte globulin induction was given to all recipients, followed by tacrolimus and steroids for around three years. Study-wide points: Early post-transplant HvG declines showed an association with peak circulating GvH clone levels. The marrow of recipients harbored GvH clones, and ileum or blood showed some of them first.

This material consisted of unstimulated CD4+ T cells sorted from spleen or lymph node cells, taken before transplant. The sequence derives from a human donor who was the organ donor for an intestinal transplant.

The chain's CDR3 is CASSEDRGDGYTF. CDR3 nucleotide sequence: TGCGCCAGCAGCGAGGACAGGGGGGACGGCTACACCTTC. The chain joins TRBV5-1 to TRBJ1-2, with TRBD1 matching over 10 bases. This CDR3 contains 13 residues. CDR1 and CDR2 (germline): SGHRS, YFSETQ. Trimming cost V 4 bases and J 8 bases; bases outside gene matches: 5.